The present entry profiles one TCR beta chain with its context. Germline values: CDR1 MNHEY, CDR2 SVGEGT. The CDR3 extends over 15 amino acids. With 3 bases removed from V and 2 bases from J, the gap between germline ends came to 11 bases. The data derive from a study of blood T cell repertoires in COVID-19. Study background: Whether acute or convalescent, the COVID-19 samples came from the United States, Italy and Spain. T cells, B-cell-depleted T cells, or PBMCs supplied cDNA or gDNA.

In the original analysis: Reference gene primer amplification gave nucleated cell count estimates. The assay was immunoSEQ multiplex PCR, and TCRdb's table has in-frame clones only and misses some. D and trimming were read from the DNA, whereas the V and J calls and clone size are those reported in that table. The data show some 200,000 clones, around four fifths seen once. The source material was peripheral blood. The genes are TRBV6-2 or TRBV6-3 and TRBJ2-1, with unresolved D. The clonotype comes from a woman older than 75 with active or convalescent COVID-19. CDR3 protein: CASSYGLLTYNEQFF. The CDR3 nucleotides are TGTGCCAGCAGTTATGGCCTTTTAACCTACAATGAGCAGTTCTTC.